The 20 T cell receptor beta chains listed next were all sequenced from one sample in a study of T cell changes during pregnancy in multiple sclerosis. The data were produced by immunoSEQ multiplex PCR, yet TCRdb's version contains in-frame clones alone and is incomplete. The sample carries some 2,200 clones, around three quarters recorded once. Input material: CD4+ T cells from PBMCs (not recorded whether the cells were cultured). The receptors shown here come from a female patient with multiple sclerosis, enrolled in a pregnancy study. Some clones in this sample may be carry-over from other donors' samples.

This chain joins TRBV9 and TRBJ1-6; perhaps TRBD1 as D (6 bases). Germline V gene lookup returns CDR1 SGDLS and CDR2 YYNGEE. This CDR3 is 14 amino acids long. Trimming shortened V by 5 bases and J by 6 bases, and 12 bases separated the two germline ends. CDR3 sequence: CASRDGQINSPLHF. Here the CDR3 DNA reads TGTGCCAGCAGGGACGGACAGATTAATTCACCCCTCCACTTT.

The chain combines TRBV6-5 with TRBJ2-2; D is undetermined. The CDR3 runs to 12 residues. CDR1 is MNHEY, CDR2 SVGAGI, per germline. V lost 3 bases and J 6 bases, leaving 5 bases between the germline ends. This CDR3 reads CASSYLAGELFF. The DNA of the CDR3 is TGTGCCAGCAGTTATTTAGCCGGGGAGCTGTTTTTT.

The chain recombines TRBV25-1 with TRBJ1-6; no firm D call. The V gene's germline CDR1 is MGHDK and CDR2 SYGVNS. Trimming cost V 4 bases and J 2 bases, with 3 bases left between them. The CDR3 sequence is 13 residues long. CDR3 DNA sequence: TGTGCCAGCAGTGGTACCTATAATTCACCCCTCCACTTT. Translation: CASSGTYNSPLHF.

This clone was observed a handful of times. The chain recombines TRBV7-7 with TRBJ2-7; no firm D call. V lost 1 base to trimming and J lost 2 bases, with 12 bases between them. Germline values: CDR1 SSHAT, CDR2 FNYEAQ (reference sequence). The CDR3 consists of 15 residues. CDR3 DNA: TGTGCCAGCAGCTTAGATCAGCTGACCACCTACGAGCAGTACTTC. It specifies CASSLDQLTTYEQYF.

In its sample, this clone is hyperexpanded. The chain has TRBV27 and TRBJ1-2; D possibly corresponds to TRBD1 (5 bases). Germline V CDR1 and CDR2: MNHEY, SMNVEV (reference sequence). Trimming left V 6 bases short and J 0 bases short, with 20 bases between. The CDR3 is 17 amino acids. The CDR3 DNA sequence: TGTGCCAGCAGCTTGAATTACCAGGGTTATACTAACTATGGCTACACCTTC. This translates into CASSLNYQGYTNYGYTF.

This sequence joins TRBV6-1 and TRBJ1-2; the D gene is possibly TRBD1 (6 bases). Germline V gene lookup returns CDR1 MNHNS and CDR2 SASEGT. There are 15 residues in the CDR3. Trimming removed 4 bases from V and 5 bases from J, with 17 bases in between. CDR3 DNA sequence: TGTGCCAGCAGTGTTTTCGGGGGCGCAGAGTATGGCTACACCTTC. Translating gives CASSVFGGAEYGYTF.

In its sample, this clone was seen a few times. The J gene is TRBJ2-5, the V gene TRBV4-3, with 8 bases matching TRBD2. The CDR3 covers 15 residues. CDR1 and CDR2 (germline): LGHNA, YSLEER. Trimming took 4 bases from V and 5 from J; bases not matched to a gene: 9. CDR3 in DNA: TGCGCCAGCAGCCTCGGTTGGCGGGAGGTTGAGACCCAGTACTTC. Translating it yields CASSLGWREVETQYF.

This chain connects TRBV30 to TRBJ2-5; 7 positions agree with TRBD2. The germline gives CDR1 GTSNPN, CDR2 SVGIG (reference sequence). CDR3 length equals 15 residues. With 2 bases clipped from V and 1 base from J, the junction kept 7 bases outside the gene matches. For the CDR3, the DNA is TGTGCCTGGAGTATCTCCGGGACTACCCAAGAGACCCAGTACTTC. The encoded protein is CAWSISGTTQETQYF.

The V and J genes are TRBV6-6 and TRBJ1-4; D not resolved. Germline V gene data show CDR1 as MNHNY and CDR2 as SVGAGI (reference sequence). The CDR3 spans 14 residues. V lost 6 bases to trimming and J lost 4 bases, with 12 bases between them. The CDR3 region is CASSPGQNNEKLFF. The CDR3 region has the DNA TGTGCCAGCAGCCCCGGGCAGAATAATGAAAAACTGTTTTTT.

The V and J genes are TRBV11-2 and TRBJ1-1; D is uncertain. V gave up 0 bases and J gave up 7 bases, with 9 bases separating them. Germline loops: CDR1 SGHAT, CDR2 FQNNGV. The CDR3 runs to 13 residues. The CDR3 is CASSLDLGSEAFF. DNA for the CDR3: TGTGCCAGCAGCTTAGATTTGGGCAGTGAAGCTTTCTTT.

The V gene is TRBV27, the J gene TRBJ2-1; D is undetermined. CDR1 and CDR2 (germline): MNHEY, SMNVEV (reference sequence). This CDR3 has 16 residues. V was clipped by 6 bases and J by 2 bases, with 17 bases between them. The CDR3 loop is CASSRSRVIAYNEQFF. CDR3 nucleotide sequence: TGTGCCAGCAGCCGATCCCGAGTCATAGCCTACAATGAGCAGTTCTTC.

This chain connects TRBV27 to TRBJ2-7, with 9 bases identical to TRBD1. CDR1 is MNHEY, CDR2 SMNVEV, per germline (reference sequence). J lost 7 bases, V lost 5 bases, and 12 bases had no gene match. The CDR3 is made up of 15 amino acids. The CDR3, as DNA: TGTGCCAGCAGTGCTTTCCCGGGACAGGGTAGAGAGCAGTACTTC. Its protein product is CASSAFPGQGREQYF.

The genes are TRBV18 and TRBJ2-7, with a tentative D call TRBD1 (6 bases). Germline CDR1 KGHSH, CDR2 LQKENI. The CDR3 totals 15 residues. The ends were cut back, 6 bases at V and 4 bases at J, with 19 bases in the middle. DNA of the CDR3: TGTGCCAGCTCCCCTGCGCCGGGACACCGATACGAGCAGTACTTC. As protein: CASSPAPGHRYEQYF.

This sequence joins TRBV28 and TRBJ1-1, with a weak D call TRBD1 (5 bases). V lost 8 bases and J 5 bases, leaving 15 bases between the germline ends. CDR3 size: 13 residues. Germline V gene sequence: CDR1 MDHEN, CDR2 SYDVKM. The CDR3 nucleotides are TGTGCCAGCCTCCCGGGGGTGAGAACTGAAGCTTTCTTT. Translated: CASLPGVRTEAFF.

The chain combines TRBV7-9 with TRBJ2-1; possible D gene TRBD2, 5 bases. The CDR3 length is 16 residues. The V end lost 2 bases, the J end lost 6 bases, and 17 bases lay between the germline ends. Germline values: CDR1 SEHNR, CDR2 FQNEAQ (reference sequence). This chain's CDR3 is CASSLMPDSFANEQFF. The CDR3 nucleotides read TGTGCCAGCAGCTTAATGCCGGACTCCTTCGCCAATGAGCAGTTCTTC.

The chain couples TRBV9 to TRBJ2-7; 10 nucleotides agree with TRBD1. Germline V gene sequence: CDR1 SGDLS, CDR2 YYNGEE. V was pared by 0 bases and J by 2 bases, with 14 bases of the junction left unmatched. This CDR3 contains 19 residues. CDR3 protein: CASSVGRPLGQGGPYEQYF. CDR3 in DNA: TGTGCCAGCAGCGTAGGGAGGCCCCTAGGACAGGGGGGACCCTACGAGCAGTACTTC.

The chain is built from TRBV19 and TRBJ2-7, with D unresolved. The V and J ends lost 3 bases and 6 bases respectively, with 12 bases between them. This CDR3 is 13 amino acids long. Germline-derived CDR1 and CDR2 are LNHDA and SQIVND (reference sequence). The CDR3 here is CASSMSGPSEQYF. The CDR3 DNA reads TGTGCCAGTAGTATGTCTGGACCCAGCGAGCAGTACTTC.

Within the sample, this clone is hyperexpanded. J is TRBJ1-5 and V is TRBV7-2; tentative D call: TRBD1 (5 bases). This CDR3 is built from 15 residues. Germline lookup yields CDR1 SGHTA and CDR2 FQGNSA. Trimming stripped 2 bases from V and 6 bases from J, with 14 bases between. CDR3 residues: CASSLFGGVGQPQHF. The CDR3 DNA is TGTGCCAGCAGCTTATTTGGGGGTGTGGGTCAGCCCCAGCATTTT.

As DNA, the CDR3 is TGTGCCTGGAGTGTTCAGGGTGCAGAGACCCAGTACTTC. It is translated as CAWSVQGAETQYF. The chain recombines TRBV30 with TRBJ2-5; TRBD1 might be the D (5 bases). CDR3 size: 13 residues. V lost 0 bases and J 4 bases, leaving 9 bases between the germline ends. Germline V CDR1 and CDR2: GTSNPN, SVGIG (reference sequence).

The CDR3 here is CASSLVTDTQYF. CDR3 bases: TGTGCCAGCAGCTTGGTCACAGATACGCAGTATTTT. The V and J genes are TRBV11-2 and TRBJ2-3, with no clear D. Looked up from germline, CDR1 is SGHAT and CDR2 is FQNNGV. CDR3 size: 12 residues. Trimming took off 3 bases at V and 2 bases at J, with 3 bases between the two ends.